Each of the 4 T cell receptor beta chains below was sequenced from the same sample in a study of blood T cell repertoires in COVID-19. Sequencing used immunoSEQ multiplex PCR; TCRdb keeps in-frame clones, though not all of them. The sample lists around 150,000 clones, 65% to 80% occurring once. The sequenced material came from peripheral blood. These receptors were collected from a man in his fifties or sixties with acute or convalescent COVID-19.

This clone was recorded a few times. J is TRBJ2-7 and V is TRBV5-6; perhaps TRBD2 as D (5 bases). With 4 bases removed from V and 3 bases from J, the gap between germline ends came to 11 bases. Germline V gene data show CDR1 as SGHDT and CDR2 as YYEEEE. This CDR3 spans 13 amino acids. Here the CDR3 DNA reads TGTGCCAGCAGCGCTTACAGCGGCTACGAGCAGTACTTC. Its translation: CASSAYSGYEQYF.

The V gene is TRBV27, the J gene TRBJ2-7, with 11 bases lining up with TRBD2. CDR3 length equals 17 residues. The V gene's germline CDR1 is MNHEY and CDR2 SMNVEV (reference sequence). V lost 4 bases, J lost 7 bases, and 15 bases stayed unmatched. The CDR3 nucleotides are TGTGCCAGCAGTTCGGCTAGCGGGGGGCTGGGGGTAGGGGAGCAGTACTTC. It encodes CASSSASGGLGVGEQYF.

The chain links TRBV4-1 to TRBJ2-7; 7 nucleotides line up with TRBD1. CDR1 and CDR2 from the germline V gene are MGHRA and YSYEKL. The CDR3 contains 15 residues. Trimming removed 1 base from V and 3 bases from J; junction bases left unmatched: 6. The CDR3 DNA reads as TGCGCCAGCAGCCAAGGCACAGGGGCCTACTACGAGCAGTACGTC. It specifies CASSQGTGAYYEQYV.

The CDR3 nucleotides read TGTGCCAGCAGCTTAGGACTAGCGGAAGAGACCCAGTACTTC. The encoded protein is CASSLGLAEETQYF. The rearrangement joins TRBV7-9 to TRBJ2-5; 9 bases line up with TRBD2. The V gene's germline CDR1 is SEHNR and CDR2 FQNEAQ (reference sequence). The J segment lost 3 bases and the V segment lost 1 base, leaving 0 bases of the junction unmatched. This CDR3 is built from 14 residues.